This T cell receptor (beta chain) was sequenced during a study of Ad26.COV2.S vaccination and SARS-CoV-2 variants. At the level of the study: Administration of Ad26.COV2.S was intramuscular, either once or twice 56 days apart.

Germline trimming cut 1 base from V and 14 bases from J; bases unmatched to any gene: 12. CDR1 LGHDT and CDR2 YNNKEL come from the germline V gene (reference sequence). The CDR3 has 16 residues. Clones were read by immunoSEQ multiplex PCR, and TCRdb kept only the in-frame ones, dropping some. Found here are fewer than 500,000 clones, approximately 89% of them singletons; the top ten hold about 2.7%. The sample's treatment: around 19 received Ad26.COV2.S at low or high dose, single or two shots; about 5 received placebo; per-sample allocation not given. Following the first vaccine or placebo injection, samples were taken on day 63. An Ad26 vector that expressed Wuhan-strain SARS-CoV-2 spike constituted the vaccine. Study-wide results and limits: The study found similar non-spike TCR breadth in vaccine and placebo recipients.

In the case of this clone: Its cognate antigen is unknown.

The rearrangement links TRBV3-1 (or the pseudogene TRBV3-2) to TRBJ2-3; 13 bases match TRBD2. Sequences were derived from peripheral blood, sampled in a trial of Ad26.COV2.S vaccine versus placebo. This clonotype was sampled from a person between 18 and 65 years old who received the Ad26.COV2.S COVID-19 vaccine or a placebo. For the CDR3, the DNA is TGTGCCAGCAGCCAAGTCGGGACTAGCGGGACCGGAAAGCGGTATTTT. Amino acids: CASSQVGTSGTGKRYF.